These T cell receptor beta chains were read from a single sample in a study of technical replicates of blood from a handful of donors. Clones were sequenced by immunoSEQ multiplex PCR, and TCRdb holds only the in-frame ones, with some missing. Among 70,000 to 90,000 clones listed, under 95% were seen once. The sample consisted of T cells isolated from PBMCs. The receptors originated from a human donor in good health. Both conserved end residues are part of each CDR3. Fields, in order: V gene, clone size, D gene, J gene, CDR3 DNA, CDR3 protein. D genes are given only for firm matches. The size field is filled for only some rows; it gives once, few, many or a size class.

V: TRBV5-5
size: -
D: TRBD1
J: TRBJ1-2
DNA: TGTGCCAGCAGTTTGCTTCCAGGGGGTCATTCGGATGGCTACACCTTC
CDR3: CASSLLPGGHSDGYTF

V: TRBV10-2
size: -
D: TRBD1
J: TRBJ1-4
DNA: TGCGCCAGCAGTAATTACAGGGGGGGAGAAAAACTGTTTTTT
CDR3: CASSNYRGGEKLFF

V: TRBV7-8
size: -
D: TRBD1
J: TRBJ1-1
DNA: TGTGCCAGCAGCTTAGGGGGACAGCTGAACACTGAAGCTTTCTTT
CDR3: CASSLGGQLNTEAFF

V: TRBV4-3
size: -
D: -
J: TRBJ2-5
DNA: TGCGCCAGCAGCCAAGATATTAGGGGGGAGACCCAGTACTTC
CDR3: CASSQDIRGETQYF

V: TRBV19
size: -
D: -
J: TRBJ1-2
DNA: TGTGCCAGTAGTCCCCTTTCAAGCTCCTATGGCTACACCTTC
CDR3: CASSPLSSSYGYTF

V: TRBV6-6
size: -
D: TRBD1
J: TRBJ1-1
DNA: TGTGCCAGCAGGGAGGGGGCCACTGAAGCTTTCTTT
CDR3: CASREGATEAFF

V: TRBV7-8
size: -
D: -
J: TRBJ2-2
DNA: TGTGCCAGCAGCTGGGGGGGGCCCACCCTGGCGGGTGGGGAGCTGTTTTTT
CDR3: CASSWGGPTLAGGELFF

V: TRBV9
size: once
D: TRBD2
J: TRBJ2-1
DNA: TGTGCCAGCAGCGTACTAGCGGGAAGCGATGAGCAGTTCTTC
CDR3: CASSVLAGSDEQFF

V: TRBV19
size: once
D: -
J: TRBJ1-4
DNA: TGTGCCAGTACACAGACAGGCCTCATGGAAAAACTGTTTTTT
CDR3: CASTQTGLMEKLFF

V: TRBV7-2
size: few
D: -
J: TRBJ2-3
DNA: TGTGCCAGCAGCTTAGCAGGAAGGGGTACGCAGTATTTT
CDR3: CASSLAGRGTQYF

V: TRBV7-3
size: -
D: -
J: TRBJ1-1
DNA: TGTGCCAGCAGCTTATACACCGACACTGAAGCTTTCTTT
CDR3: CASSLYTDTEAFF

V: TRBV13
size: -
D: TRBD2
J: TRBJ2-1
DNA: TGTGCCAGCAGCCACTATAGCGGGAGGGCCTCTGATGAGCAGTTCTTC
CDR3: CASSHYSGRASDEQFF

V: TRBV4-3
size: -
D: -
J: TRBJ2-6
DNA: TGCGCCAGCAGCCAAGAAGCATTGCGAGGGCGGGGGGCCAACGTCCTGACTTTC
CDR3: CASSQEALRGRGANVLTF

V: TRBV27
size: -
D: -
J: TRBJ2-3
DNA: TGTGCCAGCAGTCCCTACCTCACAGATACGCAGTATTTT
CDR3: CASSPYLTDTQYF

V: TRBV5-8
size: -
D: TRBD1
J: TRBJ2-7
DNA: TGTGCCAGCAGCTCTTGGGACAGGGGAAACGAGCAGTACTTC
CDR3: CASSSWDRGNEQYF

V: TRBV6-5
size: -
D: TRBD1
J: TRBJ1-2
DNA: TGTGCCAGCAGGACAGGGAATGGCTACACCTTC
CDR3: CASRTGNGYTF

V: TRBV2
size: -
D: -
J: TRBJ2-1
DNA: TGTGCCAGCAGAGACTTGGGGGGGGGCAAGGAGCAGTTCTTC
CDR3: CASRDLGGGKEQFF

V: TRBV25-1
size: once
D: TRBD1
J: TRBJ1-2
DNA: TGTGCCAGCAGTGACCCAGACAGGGCCAGTTTATATGGCTACACCTTC
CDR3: CASSDPDRASLYGYTF

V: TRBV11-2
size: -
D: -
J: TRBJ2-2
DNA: TGTGCCAGCAGCTTATATGCGTACGCCTATAACACCGGGGAGCTGTTTTTT
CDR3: CASSLYAYAYNTGELFF

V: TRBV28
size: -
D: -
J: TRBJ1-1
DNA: TGTGCCAGCAGTTCTCTAGGGGAAGGAACTGAAGCTTTCTTT
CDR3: CASSSLGEGTEAFF

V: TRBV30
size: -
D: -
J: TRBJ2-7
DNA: TGTGCCTGGAGCTCTGCGAACTACGAGCAGTACTTC
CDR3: CAWSSANYEQYF

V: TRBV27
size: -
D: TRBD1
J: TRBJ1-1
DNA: TGTGCCAGCAGTTTATCCTGGACAGGGGGCACTGAAGCTTTCTTT
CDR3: CASSLSWTGGTEAFF

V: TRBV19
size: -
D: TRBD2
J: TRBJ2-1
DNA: TGTGCCAGTATGATCCTTCATAGCGGGGAGGCCTACAATGAGCAGTTCTTC
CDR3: CASMILHSGEAYNEQFF

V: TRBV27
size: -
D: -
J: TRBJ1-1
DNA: TGTGCCAGCAGGGCTGGACAGCTTGAAGCTTTCTTT
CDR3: CASRAGQLEAFF

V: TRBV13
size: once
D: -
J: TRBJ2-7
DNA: TGTGCCAGCAGCTCTCTTTACAGCAAGTACGAGCAGTACTTC
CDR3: CASSSLYSKYEQYF

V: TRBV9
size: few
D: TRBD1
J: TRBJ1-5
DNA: TGTGCCAGCAGCTCAGGGGACAGTCAGCCCCAGCATTTT
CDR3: CASSSGDSQPQHF

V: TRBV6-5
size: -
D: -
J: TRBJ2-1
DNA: TGTGCCAGCAGCCTCAGCGGAAGAAGCTACAATGAGCAGTTCTTC
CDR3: CASSLSGRSYNEQFF

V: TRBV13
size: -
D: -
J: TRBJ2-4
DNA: TGTGCCAGCAGCTTAAACACGGGTATAGCCAAAAACATTCAGTACTTC
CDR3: CASSLNTGIAKNIQYF

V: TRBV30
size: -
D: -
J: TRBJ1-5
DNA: TGTGCCTGGAGTGGGACAGCTAGCAATCAGCCCCAGCATTTT
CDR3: CAWSGTASNQPQHF

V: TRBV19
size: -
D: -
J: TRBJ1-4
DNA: TGTGCCAGTAGTATACTTACAGGGTTGAATGAAAAACTGTTTTTT
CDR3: CASSILTGLNEKLFF

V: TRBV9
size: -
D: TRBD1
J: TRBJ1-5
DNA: TGTGCCAGCAGCGGAGGGACAGGGCATCAGCCCCAGCATTTT
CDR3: CASSGGTGHQPQHF

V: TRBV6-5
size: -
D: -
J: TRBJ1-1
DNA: TGTGCCAGCAGTTGGAAGCGGAACACTGAAGCTTTCTTT
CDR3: CASSWKRNTEAFF

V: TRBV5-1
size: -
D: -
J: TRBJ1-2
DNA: TGCGCCAGCAGCCTTTCTGGAGGAGGCTACACCTTC
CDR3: CASSLSGGGYTF

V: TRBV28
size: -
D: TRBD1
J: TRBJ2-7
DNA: TGTGCCAGCAGTTCCCAAGTTACAGGGGCGGACGAGCAGTACTTC
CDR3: CASSSQVTGADEQYF

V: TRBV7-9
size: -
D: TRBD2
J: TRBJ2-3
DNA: TGTGCCAGCAGCTTGACTAGCGCGACAGATACGCAGTATTTT
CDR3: CASSLTSATDTQYF

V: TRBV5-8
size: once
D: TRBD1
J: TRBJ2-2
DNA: TGTGCCAGCAGCTCCCTGCGGACAGGGGCCGGGGAGCTGTTTTTT
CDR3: CASSSLRTGAGELFF

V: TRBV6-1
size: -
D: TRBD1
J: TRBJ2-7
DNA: TGTGCCAGCAGTGAATCACCTACCGGGACAGGGGACACCTACGAGCAGTACTTC
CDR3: CASSESPTGTGDTYEQYF

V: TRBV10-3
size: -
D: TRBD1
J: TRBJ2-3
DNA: TGTGCCATCAGTGAGGGGGACAGGGGGGCAGATACGCAGTATTTT
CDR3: CAISEGDRGADTQYF

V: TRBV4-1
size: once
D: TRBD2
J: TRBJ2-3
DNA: TGCGCCAGCAGCCAAGGTAGCTTTGGACTAGCGGGATCGAAGACGCAGTATTTT
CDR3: CASSQGSFGLAGSKTQYF

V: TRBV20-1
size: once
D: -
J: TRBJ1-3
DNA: TGCAGTGCTGACTCGGGAAACACCATATATTTT
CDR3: CSADSGNTIYF

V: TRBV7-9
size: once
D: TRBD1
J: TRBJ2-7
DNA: TGTGCCAGCAGCCCCACGGGTGGGACAGGGTACTACGAGCAGTACTTC
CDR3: CASSPTGGTGYYEQYF

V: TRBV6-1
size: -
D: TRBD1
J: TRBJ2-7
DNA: TGTGCCAGCAGTGCCTTCCCGGGACAGATTGGGGACGAGCAGTACTTC
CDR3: CASSAFPGQIGDEQYF

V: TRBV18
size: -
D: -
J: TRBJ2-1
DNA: TGTGCCAGCTCACGCGACTATACCAATGAGCAGTTCTTC
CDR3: CASSRDYTNEQFF

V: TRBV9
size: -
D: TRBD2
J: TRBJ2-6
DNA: TGTGCCAGCACCGGGGGGGGATCTGGGGCCAACGTCCTGACTTTC
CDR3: CASTGGGSGANVLTF

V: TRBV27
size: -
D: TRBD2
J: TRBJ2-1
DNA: TGTGCCAGCAGTTTATCGATCAGCGGGAGTAGAGGTGAGCAGTTCTTC
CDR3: CASSLSISGSRGEQFF

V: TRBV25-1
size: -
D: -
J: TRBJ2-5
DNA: TGTGCCAGCAGTGACCAAATCCAGGGTGGGGAGACCCAGTACTTC
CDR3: CASSDQIQGGETQYF

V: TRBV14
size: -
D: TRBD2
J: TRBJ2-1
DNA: TGTGCCAGTAGTCGGACTAGCGACAATGAGCAGTTCTTC
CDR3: CASSRTSDNEQFF

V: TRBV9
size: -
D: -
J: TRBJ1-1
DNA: TGTGCCAGCAGCGTAGGGCACCGAATGAACACTGAAGCTTTCTTT
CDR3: CASSVGHRMNTEAFF

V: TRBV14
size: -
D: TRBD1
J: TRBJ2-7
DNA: TGTGCCAGCAGCTTCCGGGACAGGGTTTCTGGGCAGTACTTC
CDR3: CASSFRDRVSGQYF

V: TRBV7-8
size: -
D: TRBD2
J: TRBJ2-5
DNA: TGTGCCAGCAGCTTTCTCCTCGCGGGAGTATCGGAGACCCAGTACTTC
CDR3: CASSFLLAGVSETQYF

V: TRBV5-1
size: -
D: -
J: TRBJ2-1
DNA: TGCGCCAGCAGCTTGACTAGTTCCTACAATGAGCAGTTCTTC
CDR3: CASSLTSSYNEQFF

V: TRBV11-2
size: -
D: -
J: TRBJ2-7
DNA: TGTGCCAGCAGCTTTGGCGGTGCCACCTACGAGCAGTACTTC
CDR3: CASSFGGATYEQYF

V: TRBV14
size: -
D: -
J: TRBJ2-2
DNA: TGTGCCAGCAGCCAAGTGAGAACGAACACCGGGGAGCTGTTTTTT
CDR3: CASSQVRTNTGELFF

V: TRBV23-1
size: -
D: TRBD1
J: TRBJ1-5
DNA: TGCGCCAGCACTCTCCGGGACAGGGGGTACAATCAGCCCCAGCATTTT
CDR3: CASTLRDRGYNQPQHF

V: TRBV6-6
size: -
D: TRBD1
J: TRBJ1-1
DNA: TGTGCCAGCAGCAGACAGGGCCGGAACACTGAAGCTTTCTTT
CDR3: CASSRQGRNTEAFF

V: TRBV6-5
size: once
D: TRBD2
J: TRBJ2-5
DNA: TGTGCCAGCAGTTACTCGGGACTAGCGGGAGAGACCCAGTACTTC
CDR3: CASSYSGLAGETQYF

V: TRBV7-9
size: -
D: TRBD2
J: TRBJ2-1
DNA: TGTGCCAGCAGCTTAGGATCTAGCGGAGGGCAGTTCTTC
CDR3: CASSLGSSGGQFF